This T cell receptor (beta chain) was found in a study of response to subunit inactivated influenza vaccine (dated by TCRdb to between 2018 and 2020). Regarding the research as a whole: Deep quantitative profiling of the T cell receptor repertoire was used in the study to follow responses to a trivalent subunit inactivated influenza vaccine.

This clonotype was detected a few times. Its antigen remains undetermined. Per-nucleotide qualities are absent, and no much larger clonotype sits a single base away. The study at large found these results: According to the authors, only a limited number of new T cells may be recruited by each seasonal influenza vaccination.

The CDR3 starts with the cysteine, ends with the phenylalanine, and has 14 residues. CDR3 DNA is the only sequence kept; it has 42 bases, read in frame from the first base. The junction shows trimming of 4 bases on V and 2 bases on J, plus 9 bases between the germline ends. Library prep was done by RT-PCR. The instrument given in TCRdb is Illumina HiSeq 2500. TCRdb reanalyzed the raw reads on its own, using fastp at Q25 for trimming and MiXCR for clone calling, and kept in-frame beta chains. Rows matching on CDR3 protein sequence are summarized as one entry with the most common DNA and genes. Present in this sample are approximately 500,000 distinct CDR3 sequences, around 13% of which were seen just once. The top ten constitute approximately 10% of the sample.

The sequenced sample was PBMCs from blood, obtained 12 days after vaccination. This receptor was obtained from a middle-aged man who received an inactivated influenza vaccine. Donor details come from another sample of the same person, matched by shared clones. The chain couples TRBV12-3 or TRBV12-4 to TRBJ2-4; TRBD1 is perhaps the D gene, given 5 matching bases. The CDR3 loop reads CASSSQGTKNIQYF. The DNA sequence is TGTGCCAGCAGTTCCCAGGGAACCAAAAACATTCAGTACTTC.